These 5 T cell receptor beta chains were sequenced from one sample in a study of OX40 agonist ivuxolimab in advanced cancers. The method was immunoSEQ multiplex PCR; TCRdb's version includes in-frame clones alone and lacks a portion of them. The sample has 120,000 or so clones, around nine tenths seen once. This specimen was CD4+ or CD8+ T cells sorted from blood, taken in a trial of the OX40 agonist ivuxolimab. The receptors were gathered from an adult with an advanced solid tumor such as melanoma, head and neck, liver or kidney cancer.

The chain is built from TRBV5-1 and TRBJ1-1; 11 bases match TRBD1. Per germline, CDR1 SGHRS and CDR2 YFSETQ. The trim removed 2 bases at V and 6 bases at J, leaving 6 bases unmatched. CDR3 length equals 15 residues. The CDR3 coding sequence is TGCGCCAGCAGCTTAGCCGGGACAGGGGGTTCTGAAGCTTTCTTT. Its translation is CASSLAGTGGSEAFF.

The chain combines TRBV5-1 with TRBJ2-7, with 8 bases that match TRBD1. CDR3 size: 16 residues. With 4 bases clipped from V and 3 bases from J, the junction kept 12 bases outside the gene matches. The germline gives CDR1 SGHRS, CDR2 YFSETQ. CDR3 DNA sequence: TGCGCCAGCAGCCCGCACCAGACAGGGGCGGGCTACGAGCAGTACTTC. Its translation: CASSPHQTGAGYEQYF.

The V gene is TRBV5-5, the J gene TRBJ2-7; 8 bases are shared with TRBD2. V lost 4 bases, J lost 3 bases, and 9 bases stayed unmatched. The germline V gene has CDR1 SGHKS and CDR2 YYEKEE (reference sequence). This CDR3 spans 15 amino acids. The CDR3 region is CASSPREGPLYEQYF. CDR3 bases: TGTGCCAGCAGCCCACGGGAGGGACCTCTCTACGAGCAGTACTTC.

The J gene is TRBJ1-6, the V gene TRBV6-1; possible D gene TRBD1, 6 bases. The CDR3 has 16 amino acids. The V end was cut by 1 base, the J end by 7 bases, with 14 bases between. The germline CDR1 and CDR2 sequences are MNHNS and SASEGT. The CDR3 coding sequence is TGTGCCAGCAGTGAAGAGGGGGGCGCGGGAAATTCACCCCTCCACTTT. Translating it yields CASSEEGGAGNSPLHF.

This rearrangement joins TRBV5-1 to TRBJ1-1, with TRBD1 as a possible D gene (6 bases). V was pared by 0 bases and J by 4 bases, with 10 bases between. Germline V gene sequence: CDR1 SGHRS, CDR2 YFSETQ. CDR3 size: 14 residues. The CDR3 DNA reads as TGCGCCAGCAGCTTGGACAGGGAGGGCACTGAAGCTTTCTTT. Translation gives CASSLDREGTEAFF.